The 31 T cell receptor beta chains given below trace back to one sample, sequenced in a study of cytotoxic CD8 clonotypes in ibrutinib-treated CLL. TCRdb's table, derived via immunoSEQ multiplex PCR, lists solely in-frame clones and lacks some. The data show about 300,000 clones, around 69% seen once. The sequences come from PBMCs, collected at disease progression, from a patient treated with ibrutinib. Receptors originate from a human donor with chronic lymphocytic leukemia.

Only a few counts were recorded for this clone. V is TRBV18 and J is TRBJ2-1; a weak D match, TRBD2 (6 bases). Germline CDR1 KGHSH, CDR2 LQKENI. The V gene lost 4 bases and the J gene lost 7 bases, with 20 bases spanning the gap. This CDR3 region has 16 residues. CDR3 nucleotide sequence: TGTGCCAGCTCACACCGGGCCCTCGGAGGGACGAATGAGCAGTTCTTC. Protein sequence: CASSHRALGGTNEQFF.

V and J are TRBV7-9 and TRBJ2-5; 8 bases align to TRBD1. V lost 6 bases, J lost 5 bases, and 11 bases stayed unmatched. In germline, CDR1 is SEHNR, CDR2 FQNEAQ (reference sequence). The CDR3 is 15 residues long. The CDR3 protein is CASSPGQGPTETQYF. The CDR3 DNA follows: TGTGCCAGCAGTCCCGGACAGGGACCCACGGAGACCCAGTACTTC.

This sequence joins TRBV9 and TRBJ2-1; no clear D gene. CDR1 is SGDLS, CDR2 YYNGEE, per germline. V lost 3 bases and J 6 bases, leaving 13 bases between the germline ends. The CDR3 runs 14 residues. CDR3 DNA sequence: TGTGCCAGCAGCGCGTCGACCCACACCAATGAGCAGTTCTTC. This codes for CASSASTHTNEQFF.

The CDR3 region is CASSPRGYYEQYF. In DNA, the CDR3 is TGTGCCAGCAGCCCGCGGGGGTACTACGAGCAGTACTTC. This sequence joins TRBV13 and TRBJ2-7, with 7 bases fitting TRBD2. Germline assignment: CDR1 PRHDT and CDR2 FYEKMQ (reference sequence). This CDR3 comprises 13 residues. V shed 5 bases, J shed 3 bases, and the junction held 4 bases outside the gene matches.

This clone was counted a few times. The genes are TRBV19 and TRBJ1-1; 11 bases fit TRBD1. The CDR3 spans 12 residues. With 7 bases clipped from V and 6 bases from J, the junction kept 1 base outside the gene matches. Germline CDR1 reads LNHDA; CDR2 reads SQIVND (reference sequence). This CDR3 is CASMDRGPEAFF. In DNA form, the CDR3 reads TGTGCCAGTATGGACAGGGGGCCTGAAGCTTTCTTT.

This clone was seen a single time. The chain recombines TRBV4-1 with TRBJ1-2; D might be TRBD1 (5 bases). There are 14 residues in the CDR3. Germline V lookup: CDR1 MGHRA, CDR2 YSYEKL. Deletions cut 0 bases from V and 5 bases from J, with 10 bases between. The CDR3 is CASSQDPTVYGYTF. The CDR3, as DNA: TGCGCCAGCAGCCAAGATCCGACAGTTTATGGCTACACCTTC.

CDR3 sequence (DNA): TGTGCCAGCAGCCAAGGGGGCCGGGAGCTGTTTTTT. Encoded protein: CASSQGGRELFF. This chain links TRBV7-9 with TRBJ2-2, with 7 bases matching TRBD1. The ends lost 5 bases at V and 9 bases at J; junction bases unmatched: 3. Germline CDR1 and CDR2: SEHNR and FQNEAQ (reference sequence). The CDR3 covers 12 residues.

The chain links TRBV10-1 to TRBJ2-3; TRBD1 matches at 7 bases. Germline V CDR1 and CDR2: WNHNN, SYGVQD (reference sequence). V gave up 2 bases and J gave up 2 bases; unmatched junction bases: 7. This CDR3 comprises 16 residues. For the CDR3, the DNA is TGCGCCAGCAGTGAGGAAGGGGACAGAAACACAGATACGCAGTATTTT. It yields the protein CASSEEGDRNTDTQYF.

This chain links TRBV6-5 with TRBJ2-7, with TRBD1 matching over 7 bases. Germline V gene data show CDR1 as MNHEY and CDR2 as SVGAGI. CDR3 length equals 14 residues. Trimming cost V 0 bases and J 3 bases; bases outside gene matches: 2. The CDR3 bases are TGTGCCAGCAGTTACTCGGACAGGAGCTACGAGCAGTACTTC. It specifies CASSYSDRSYEQYF.

The chain joins TRBV28 to TRBJ2-6; TRBD1 agrees at 8 bases. CDR3 length: 16 residues. CDR1 and CDR2 (germline): MDHEN, SYDVKM. Germline trimming cut 4 bases from V and 1 base from J; bases unmatched to any gene: 3. The CDR3 DNA sequence: TGTGCCAGCAGTTGGACAGGGCCGTCTGGGGCCAACGTCCTGACTTTC. Its translation: CASSWTGPSGANVLTF.

The V gene is TRBV5-4, the J gene TRBJ2-5; D is unresolved. Germline CDR1 is SGHNT and CDR2 is YYREEE (reference sequence). With 2 bases removed from V and 7 bases from J, the gap between germline ends came to 9 bases. The CDR3 consists of 12 residues. CDR3 in DNA: TGTGCCAGCAGCTTCGGTGCTCGGACCCAGTACTTC. Amino acid sequence: CASSFGARTQYF.

This sequence joins TRBV7-2 and TRBJ1-5, with a tentative D call TRBD1 (6 bases). The CDR3 is made up of 13 amino acids. CDR1 and CDR2 from the germline V gene are SGHTA and FQGNSA. Trimming took 5 bases from V and 5 from J, leaving 10 bases between them. The CDR3 spells CASSHRADQPQHF. The CDR3 DNA reads as TGTGCCAGCAGCCACAGGGCCGATCAGCCCCAGCATTTT.

V and J are TRBV18 and TRBJ2-7; 7 bases line up with TRBD1. Trimming took 3 bases from V and 3 from J; bases not matched to a gene: 5. The CDR3 contains 14 residues. The V gene's germline CDR1 is KGHSH and CDR2 LQKENI. Here the CDR3 DNA reads TGTGCCAGCTCACCTTTCGGGACAGACTACGAGCAGTACTTC. Amino acid sequence: CASSPFGTDYEQYF.

The rearrangement uses TRBV9 and TRBJ1-1; D gene unclear. The germline V gene encodes CDR1 SGDLS and CDR2 YYNGEE. The V end lost 2 bases, the J end lost 1 base, and 9 bases lay between the germline ends. The CDR3 is 14 amino acids. The CDR3 protein is CASSVHSGNTEAFF. In DNA form, the CDR3 reads TGTGCCAGCAGCGTCCACAGTGGGAACACTGAAGCTTTCTTT.

This clone was counted between two and nine times. The chain uses TRBV14 and TRBJ2-7; perhaps TRBD2 as D (6 bases). Germline assignment: CDR1 SGHDN and CDR2 FVKESK. Deletions cut 2 bases from V and 2 bases from J, with 7 bases between. The CDR3 runs to 13 residues. CDR3: CASSQRTTYEQYF. CDR3 nucleotides: TGTGCCAGCAGCCAAAGGACTACCTACGAGCAGTACTTC.

The chain couples TRBV6-5 to TRBJ1-2, with TRBD1 matching over 9 bases. V gave up 4 bases and J gave up 4 bases; unmatched junction bases: 10. The CDR3 extends over 16 amino acids. From germline, CDR1 is MNHEY and CDR2 SVGAGI. The CDR3 DNA reads as TGTGCCAGCAGTTCCTTGACAGGGGGTACCGGCTATGGCTACACCTTC. The encoded protein is CASSSLTGGTGYGYTF.

This clone was seen a handful of times. The rearrangement joins TRBV18 to TRBJ2-7, with 7 bases fitting TRBD1. Trimming took 6 bases from V and 2 from J; bases not matched to a gene: 7. Germline values: CDR1 KGHSH, CDR2 LQKENI. CDR3 length: 14 amino acids. CDR3 nucleotide sequence: TGTGCCAGCTCGCCCGGGACAGCCACCTACGAGCAGTACTTC. Amino acid sequence: CASSPGTATYEQYF. The whole variable domain, filled in from reference TRBV18 and TRBJ2-7, reads NAGVMQNPRHLVRRRGQEARLRCSPMKGHSHVYWYRQLPEEGLKFMVYLQKENIIDESGMPKERFSAEFPKEGPSILRIQQVVRGDSAAYFCASSPGTATYEQYFGPGTRLTVT.

The V gene is TRBV29-1, the J gene TRBJ2-3, with TRBD2 matching 7 bases. The CDR3 contains 14 residues. From germline, CDR1 is SQVTM and CDR2 ANQGSEA. Trimming removed 2 bases from V and 0 bases from J; junction bases left unmatched: 2. The chain's CDR3 is CSVEPSGSTDTQYF. Here the CDR3 DNA reads TGCAGCGTTGAACCTAGCGGTAGCACAGATACGCAGTATTTT.

The chain has TRBV5-1 and TRBJ1-1; D might be TRBD1 (6 bases). The CDR3 runs 14 residues. The V end lost 0 bases, the J end lost 9 bases, and 15 bases lay between the germline ends. CDR1 and CDR2 from the germline V gene are SGHRS and YFSETQ. DNA of the CDR3: TGCGCCAGCAGCTTGGACAGGGATTATAGAAAAGCTTTCTTT. Encoded protein: CASSLDRDYRKAFF.

This rearrangement joins TRBV29-1 to TRBJ2-5; TRBD2 aligns across 9 bases. V lost 5 bases, J lost 5 bases, and 12 bases stayed unmatched. The CDR3 extends over 15 amino acids. The germline V gene has CDR1 SQVTM and CDR2 ANQGSEA. The CDR3 reads CSVRASGMSGETQYF. In nucleotides, the CDR3 is TGCAGCGTTCGGGCTAGCGGGATGTCAGGGGAGACCCAGTACTTC.

This clone has a handful of counts. The chain carries TRBV14 and TRBJ2-5, with a tentative D call TRBD2 (6 bases). V was shortened by 3 bases and J by 4 bases, with 12 bases between the two germline ends. This CDR3 has 14 residues. The V gene's germline CDR1 is SGHDN and CDR2 FVKESK. This CDR3 reads CASSQGRRRETQYF. The CDR3 region has the DNA TGTGCCAGCAGCCAGGGGAGGCGGAGAGAGACCCAGTACTTC. The full variable domain, with the rest looked up from reference TRBV14 and TRBJ2-5, is EAGVTQFPSHSVIEKGQTVTLRCDPISGHDNLYWYRRVMGKEIKFLLHFVKESKQDESGMPNNRFLAERTGGTYSTLKVQPAELEDSGVYFCASSQGRRRETQYFGPGTRLLVL.

This clone was seen a few times. The junction and the germline gene differ at one end; a read error may be behind it. The chain carries TRBV10-3 and TRBJ2-3; a possible D gene is TRBD2 (5 bases). This CDR3 is 13 amino acids long. CDR1 is ENHRY and CDR2 is SYGVKD in the germline V gene. This chain's CDR3 is CALRTSLKDTQYF. The CDR3 DNA is TGTGCCCTCAGGACTTCCCTAAAGGATACGCAGTATTTT.

This clone was seen only a few times. The chain links TRBV18 to TRBJ1-2; 8 bases map to TRBD1. This CDR3 is 15 amino acids long. Germline CDR1 KGHSH, CDR2 LQKENI. The ends lost 5 bases at V and 0 bases at J; junction bases unmatched: 5. The CDR3 DNA sequence: TGTGCCAGCTCAACGACAGGGGTAGCTAACTATGGCTACACCTTC. Its protein product is CASSTTGVANYGYTF.

This chain joins TRBV27 and TRBJ2-7; 12 bases match TRBD2. CDR1 and CDR2 from the germline V gene are MNHEY and SMNVEV (reference sequence). Germline trimming cut 5 bases from V and 7 bases from J; bases unmatched to any gene: 6. The CDR3 extends over 14 amino acids. DNA for the CDR3: TGTGCCAGCAGTCCCGGACTAGCGGGACGGGAGCAGTACTTC. Translating gives CASSPGLAGREQYF.

The V call is TRBV6-5, the J call TRBJ2-7, with a weak D call TRBD2 (5 bases). Trimming removed 1 base at V and 1 base at J, with 14 bases between. Germline CDR1 reads MNHEY; CDR2 reads SVGAGI. CDR3 length: 16 residues. CDR3 amino acids: CASSYWAGETSYEQYF. The CDR3 DNA reads as TGTGCCAGCAGTTACTGGGCCGGGGAGACATCCTACGAGCAGTACTTC.

The rearrangement joins TRBV5-4 to TRBJ2-5; 9 nucleotides align to TRBD1. Germline CDR1 reads SGHNT; CDR2 reads YYREEE (reference sequence). V was clipped by 1 base and J by 2 bases; unmatched bases: 6. This CDR3 is 16 amino acids long. The CDR3 spells CASSLKGQGRQETQYF. The DNA for the CDR3 is TGTGCCAGCAGCTTGAAGGGACAGGGACGACAAGAGACCCAGTACTTC.

The rearrangement links TRBV4-1 to TRBJ2-5, with 9 bases fitting TRBD2. Per the germline V gene, CDR1 is MGHRA and CDR2 is YSYEKL. The CDR3 spans 17 residues. J was trimmed by 3 bases and V by 1 base; bases with no gene match: 9. The CDR3 bases are TGCGCCAGCAGCCAAGGTCTCGGGCGGGGGGGCGAAGAGACCCAGTACTTC. Translating gives CASSQGLGRGGEETQYF.

V and J are TRBV29-1 and TRBJ2-5; D may be TRBD1 (5 bases). This CDR3 is built from 14 residues. V was pared by 5 bases and J by 5 bases, with 18 bases between. In germline, CDR1 is SQVTM, CDR2 ANQGSEA. CDR3 loop: CSVPTHRGQETQYF. The CDR3 DNA sequence: TGCAGCGTTCCGACGCATAGGGGCCAGGAGACCCAGTACTTC. The full variable domain, with the rest looked up from reference TRBV29-1 and TRBJ2-5, is SAVISQKPSRDICQRGTSLTIQCQVDSQVTMMFWYRQQPGQSLTLIATANQGSEATYESGFVIDKFPISRPNLTFSTLTVSNMSPEDSSIYLCSVPTHRGQETQYFGPGTRLLVL.

The chain links TRBV5-1 to TRBJ2-7, with 8 positions matching TRBD1. V was clipped by 0 bases and J by 2 bases; unmatched bases: 7. The length of the CDR3 is 16 residues. Germline CDR1 is SGHRS and CDR2 is YFSETQ. The CDR3 DNA follows: TGCGCCAGCAGCTTGGCCCCTGGGACAGGCGCCTACGAGCAGTACTTC. Amino acids: CASSLAPGTGAYEQYF. Filled out from reference TRBV5-1 and TRBJ2-7, the complete variable domain reads KAGVTQTPRYLIKTRGQQVTLSCSPISGHRSVSWYQQTPGQGLQFLFEYFSETQRNKGNFPGRFSGRQFSNSRSEMNVSTLELGDSALYLCASSLAPGTGAYEQYFGPGTRLTVT.

This clone has just a few counts. J is TRBJ1-2 and V is TRBV2; D is perhaps TRBD1 (6 bases). The germline V gene encodes CDR1 SNHLY and CDR2 FYNNEI. CDR3 length: 12 amino acids. V lost 7 bases and J lost 6, with 12 bases in between. DNA for the CDR3: TGTGCCAGCAACGTGGGGGCCGATGGCTACACCTTC. Amino acid sequence: CASNVGADGYTF.

The CDR3 coding sequence is TGTGCCAGCGGAAGCGGGAGGAACCAAGAGACCCAGTACTTC. It encodes CASGSGRNQETQYF. The chain has TRBV2 and TRBJ2-5; 9 bases fit TRBD2. This CDR3 is built from 14 residues. CDR1 and CDR2 (germline): SNHLY, FYNNEI. V was clipped by 8 bases and J by 0 bases; unmatched bases: 4.